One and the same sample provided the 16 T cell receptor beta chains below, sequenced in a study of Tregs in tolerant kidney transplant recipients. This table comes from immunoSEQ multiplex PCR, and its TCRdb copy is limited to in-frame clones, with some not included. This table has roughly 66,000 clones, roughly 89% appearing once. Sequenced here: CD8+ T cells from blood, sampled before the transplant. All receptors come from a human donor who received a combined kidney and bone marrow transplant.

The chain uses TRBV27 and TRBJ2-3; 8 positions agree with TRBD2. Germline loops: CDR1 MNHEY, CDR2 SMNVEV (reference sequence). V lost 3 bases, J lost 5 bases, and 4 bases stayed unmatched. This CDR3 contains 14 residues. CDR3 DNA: TGTGCCAGCAGTTTGATAGCGGGGAAAGATACGCAGTATTTT. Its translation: CASSLIAGKDTQYF.

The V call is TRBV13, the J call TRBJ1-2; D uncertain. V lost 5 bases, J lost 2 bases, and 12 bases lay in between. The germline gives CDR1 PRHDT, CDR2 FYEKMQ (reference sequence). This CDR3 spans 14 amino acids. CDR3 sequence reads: CASSIEGSNYGYTF. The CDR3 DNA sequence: TGTGCCAGCAGCATCGAGGGATCAAACTATGGCTACACCTTC.

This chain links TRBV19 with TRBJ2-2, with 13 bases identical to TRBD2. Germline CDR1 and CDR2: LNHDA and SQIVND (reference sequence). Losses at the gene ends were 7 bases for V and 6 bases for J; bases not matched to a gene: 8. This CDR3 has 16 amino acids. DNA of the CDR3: TGTGCCAGTACAGGACTAGCGGGAGTAATGGCCGGGGAGCTGTTTTTT. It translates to CASTGLAGVMAGELFF.

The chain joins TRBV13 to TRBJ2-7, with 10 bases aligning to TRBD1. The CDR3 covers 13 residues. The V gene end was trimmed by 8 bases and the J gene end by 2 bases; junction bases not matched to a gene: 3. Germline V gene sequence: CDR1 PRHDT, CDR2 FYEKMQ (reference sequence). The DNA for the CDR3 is TGTGCCAGCCGGGGACAGGGGCCCTACGAGCAGTACTTC. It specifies CASRGQGPYEQYF.

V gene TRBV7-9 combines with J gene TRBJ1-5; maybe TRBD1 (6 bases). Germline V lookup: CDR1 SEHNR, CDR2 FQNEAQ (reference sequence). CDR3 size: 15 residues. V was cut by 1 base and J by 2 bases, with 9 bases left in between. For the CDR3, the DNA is TGTGCCAGCAGCTTAGGGGGACAAGGCAATCAGCCCCAGCATTTT. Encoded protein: CASSLGGQGNQPQHF.

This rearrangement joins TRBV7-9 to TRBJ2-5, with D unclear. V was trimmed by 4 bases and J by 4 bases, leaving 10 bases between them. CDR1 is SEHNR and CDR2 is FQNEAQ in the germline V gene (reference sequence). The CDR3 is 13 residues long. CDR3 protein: CASSSTLRETQYF. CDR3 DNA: TGTGCCAGCAGCTCTACCTTACGAGAGACCCAGTACTTC.

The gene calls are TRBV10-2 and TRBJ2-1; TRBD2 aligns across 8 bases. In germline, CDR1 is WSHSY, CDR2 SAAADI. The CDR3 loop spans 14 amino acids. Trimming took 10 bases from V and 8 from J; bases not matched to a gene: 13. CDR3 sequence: CANRLAREGDEQFF. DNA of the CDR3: TGCGCCAACCGACTAGCGAGAGAGGGGGATGAGCAGTTCTTC.

The CDR3 DNA sequence: TGTGCCAGCAGCTTACCCGGGACTCTCAATGAGCAGTTCTTC. Residues: CASSLPGTLNEQFF. V is TRBV7-9 and J is TRBJ2-1; tentatively, D is TRBD2 (6 bases). This CDR3 has 14 residues. V shed 2 bases and J shed 6 bases, with 11 bases lying between them. Germline-derived CDR1 and CDR2 are SEHNR and FQNEAQ (reference sequence).

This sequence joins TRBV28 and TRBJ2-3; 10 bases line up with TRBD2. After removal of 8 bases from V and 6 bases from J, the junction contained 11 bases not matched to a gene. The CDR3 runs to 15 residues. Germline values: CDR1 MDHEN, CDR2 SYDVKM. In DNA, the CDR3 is TGTGCCAGCTCACGAACTAGCGGGGTTGGGGATACGCAGTATTTT. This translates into CASSRTSGVGDTQYF.

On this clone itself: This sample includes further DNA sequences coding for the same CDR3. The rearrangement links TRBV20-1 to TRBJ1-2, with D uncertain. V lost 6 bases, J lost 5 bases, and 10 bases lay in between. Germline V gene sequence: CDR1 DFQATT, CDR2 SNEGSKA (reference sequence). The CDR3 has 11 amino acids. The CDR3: CSARPGYGYTF. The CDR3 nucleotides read TGCAGTGCCCGTCCGGGGTATGGCTACACCTTC.

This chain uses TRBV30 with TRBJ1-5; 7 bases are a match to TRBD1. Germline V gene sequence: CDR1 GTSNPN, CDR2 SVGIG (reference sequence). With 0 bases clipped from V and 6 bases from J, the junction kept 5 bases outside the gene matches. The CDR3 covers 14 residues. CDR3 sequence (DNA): TGTGCCTGGAGTGTGGGGCAGGGGGGTCAGCCCCAGCATTTT. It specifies CAWSVGQGGQPQHF.

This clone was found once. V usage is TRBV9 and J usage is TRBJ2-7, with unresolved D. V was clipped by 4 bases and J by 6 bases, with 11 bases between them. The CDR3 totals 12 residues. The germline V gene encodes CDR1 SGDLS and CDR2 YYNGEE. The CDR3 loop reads CASSPGECEQYF. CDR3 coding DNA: TGTGCCAGCAGCCCTGGAGAATGCGAGCAGTACTTC.

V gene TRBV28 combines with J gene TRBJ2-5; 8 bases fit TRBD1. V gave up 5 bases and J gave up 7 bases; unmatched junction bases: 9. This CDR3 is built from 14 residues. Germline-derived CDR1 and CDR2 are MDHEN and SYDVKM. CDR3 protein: CASSRMTGDGTQYF. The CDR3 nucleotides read TGTGCCAGCAGTCGAATGACAGGGGATGGGACCCAGTACTTC.

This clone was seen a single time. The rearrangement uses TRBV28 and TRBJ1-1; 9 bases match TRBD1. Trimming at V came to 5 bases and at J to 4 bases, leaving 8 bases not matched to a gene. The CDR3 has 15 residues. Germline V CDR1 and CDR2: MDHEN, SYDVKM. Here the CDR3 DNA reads TGTGCCAGCAGTCATCCACAGGGGGCAGTCACTGAAGCTTTCTTT. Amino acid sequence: CASSHPQGAVTEAFF.

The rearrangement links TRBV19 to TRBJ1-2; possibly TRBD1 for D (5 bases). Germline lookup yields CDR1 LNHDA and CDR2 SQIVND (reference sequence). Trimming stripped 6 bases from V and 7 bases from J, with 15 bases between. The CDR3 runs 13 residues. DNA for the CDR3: TGTGCCAGTAGCCCAGACAGTTGGAGTGGCTACACCTTC. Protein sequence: CASSPDSWSGYTF. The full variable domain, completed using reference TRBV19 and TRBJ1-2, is DGGITQSPKYLFRKEGQNVTLSCEQNLNHDAMYWYRQDPGQGLRLIYYSQIVNDFQKGDIAEGYSVSREKKESFPLTVTSAQKNPTAFYLCASSPDSWSGYTFGSGTRLTVV.

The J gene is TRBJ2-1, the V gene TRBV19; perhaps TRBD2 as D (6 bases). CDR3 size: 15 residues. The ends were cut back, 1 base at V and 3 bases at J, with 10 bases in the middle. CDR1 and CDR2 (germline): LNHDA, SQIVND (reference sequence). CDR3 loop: CASSIGGTFYNEQFF. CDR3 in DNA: TGTGCCAGTAGTATAGGTGGGACTTTCTACAATGAGCAGTTCTTC.